The 17 T cell receptor beta chains presented below share a single source sample, sequenced in a study of shared clonotypes between healthy human individuals (dated by TCRdb to 2018 to 2021). CD8 naive samples were CD45RO-negative cells positively selected for CCR7, giving a CD45RA+CCR7+ population that excluded TemRA cells. The library was built by means of the immunoSEQ multiplex PCR assay. As stored in TCRdb, this immuneACCESS dataset retains in-frame rearrangements with V and J assigned. A fraction of the clones does not appear; measured against another copy, unresolved V genes explain less than half of the discrepancy, and the remainder lacks a known reason. In all, the sample holds fewer than 850,000 clones, and approximately 96% of those were seen once. The top ten clonotypes cover over 0.2% of the sample. Input material: naive CD8+ T cells sorted from blood. What the cell subset or site label conveys for this sample: CD45RA+CCR7+. Receptor source: a man aged 25 to 45 in good health.

The V and J genes are TRBV13 and TRBJ2-2, with 16 bases identical to TRBD2. This CDR3 has 19 amino acids. Germline CDR1 and CDR2: PRHDT and FYEKMQ (reference sequence). V gave up 8 bases and J gave up 3 bases; unmatched junction bases: 12. The CDR3 DNA sequence: TGTGCCAGCCGAGCGGAGGGACTAGCGGGAGGGCCCCACACCGGGGAGCTGTTTTTT. Its translation: CASRAEGLAGGPHTGELFF. The full variable domain, with the rest looked up from reference TRBV13 and TRBJ2-2, is AAGVIQSPRHLIKEKRETATLKCYPIPRHDTVYWYQQGPGQDPQFLISFYEKMQSDKGSIPDRFSAQQFSDYHSELNMSSLELGDSALYFCASRAEGLAGGPHTGELFFGEGSRLTVL.

The chain recombines TRBV9 with TRBJ2-1, with D possibly matching TRBD2 (6 bases). Germline CDR1 and CDR2: SGDLS and YYNGEE. CDR3 length: 15 amino acids. V shed 3 bases and J shed 3 bases, with 13 bases lying between them. The DNA for the CDR3 is TGTGCCAGCAGCGCCTCGGGACTTTTCTACAATGAGCAGTTCTTC. It translates to CASSASGLFYNEQFF.

The chain uses TRBV4-3 and TRBJ2-7; 9 bases line up with TRBD1. The CDR3 spans 14 residues. The V and J ends lost 5 bases and 4 bases, in that order; junction bases with no gene match: 6. Germline CDR1 reads LGHNA; CDR2 reads YSLEER. The CDR3 reads CASSAGTGRYEQYF. In DNA form, the CDR3 reads TGCGCCAGCAGCGCCGGGACAGGGAGATACGAGCAGTACTTC.

The CDR3 protein is CASSLQGFYEQYF. CDR3 coding DNA: TGTGCCAGCAGCCTGCAGGGGTTCTACGAGCAGTACTTC. The chain has TRBV28 and TRBJ2-7, with TRBD1 as a possible D gene (6 bases). The V gene lost 6 bases and the J gene lost 3 bases, with 12 bases spanning the gap. The CDR3 runs 13 residues. CDR1 is MDHEN and CDR2 is SYDVKM in the germline V gene.

This rearrangement joins TRBV11-2 to TRBJ2-3; D ambiguous. Germline V gene sequence: CDR1 SGHAT, CDR2 FQNNGV. The CDR3 runs to 18 residues. Trimming took off 1 base at V and 0 bases at J, with 17 bases between the two ends. The chain's CDR3 is CASSLALRPITSTDTQYF. Here the CDR3 DNA reads TGTGCCAGCAGCTTAGCGCTCCGACCAATTACAAGCACAGATACGCAGTATTTT.

The rearrangement links TRBV2 to TRBJ2-7; 7 bases line up with TRBD1. CDR3 length: 12 amino acids. J lost 3 bases, V lost 9 bases, and 5 bases had no gene match. In germline, CDR1 is SNHLY, CDR2 FYNNEI. DNA of the CDR3: TGTGCCAGGGGACAGAGGAACTACGAGCAGTACTTC. It is translated as CARGQRNYEQYF.

This rearrangement joins TRBV11-3 to TRBJ2-7, with TRBD2 identical over 9 bases. The CDR3 is 17 amino acids. The trim removed 5 bases at V and 2 bases at J, leaving 13 bases unmatched. Germline CDR1 SGHNT, CDR2 YENEEA. CDR3 DNA: TGTGCCAGCAGCGCTTCAGTGAGCGGGAGGAAAACCTACGAGCAGTACTTC. Protein product: CASSASVSGRKTYEQYF. The complete variable domain, with remaining parts taken from reference TRBV11-3 and TRBJ2-7, reads EAGVVQSPRYKIIEKKQPVAFWCNPISGHNTLYWYLQNLGQGPELLIRYENEEAVDDSQLPKDRFSAERLKGVDSTLKIQPAELGDSAVYLCASSASVSGRKTYEQYFGPGTRLTVT.

The rearrangement joins TRBV10-2 to TRBJ2-4, with 7 bases identical to TRBD2. CDR3 size: 17 residues. Looked up from germline, CDR1 is WSHSY and CDR2 is SAAADI. Unmatched junction bases numbered 19, after V lost 6 bases and J lost 8 bases. CDR3 loop: CASSFPPSGGAGYIQYF. DNA of the CDR3: TGCGCCAGCAGCTTCCCCCCGAGTGGGGGAGCGGGATACATTCAGTACTTC.

V and J are TRBV5-6 and TRBJ2-7; 12 bases are a match to TRBD2. J gave up 1 base and V 4 bases, and 15 bases lay outside the gene matches. Germline lookup yields CDR1 SGHDT and CDR2 YYEEEE. The CDR3 consists of 19 residues. The CDR3 is CASSPMLLAGGSLSYEQYF. DNA for the CDR3: TGTGCCAGCAGCCCTATGTTACTAGCGGGAGGTTCATTATCCTACGAGCAGTACTTC.

This chain links TRBV27 with TRBJ2-1; 8 bases line up with TRBD2. This CDR3 is built from 18 residues. J lost 0 bases, V lost 3 bases, and 10 bases had no gene match. Germline V CDR1 and CDR2: MNHEY, SMNVEV (reference sequence). The CDR3 nucleotides read TGTGCCAGCAGTTTGCGGTTTTGGAGCGGGAGCTCCTACAATGAGCAGTTCTTC. As protein: CASSLRFWSGSSYNEQFF.

The genes are TRBV4-3 and TRBJ2-1, with TRBD2 identical over 10 bases. The V gene's germline CDR1 is LGHNA and CDR2 YSLEER. V lost 1 base, J lost 1 base, and 10 bases stayed unmatched. This CDR3 has 19 residues. The CDR3 protein is CASSQGLAGVEGSYNEQFF. In nucleotides, the CDR3 is TGCGCCAGCAGCCAAGGGCTAGCGGGAGTCGAAGGGTCCTACAATGAGCAGTTCTTC.

The chain recombines TRBV19 with TRBJ2-7; 11 bases line up with TRBD2. The CDR3 extends over 14 amino acids. Trimming removed 5 bases from V and 2 bases from J; junction bases left unmatched: 2. Per the germline V gene, CDR1 is LNHDA and CDR2 is SQIVND (reference sequence). CDR3 sequence reads: CASSLTSGAYEQYF. CDR3 coding DNA: TGTGCCAGTAGTTTGACTAGCGGGGCCTACGAGCAGTACTTC.

The chain has TRBV30 and TRBJ1-6; TRBD1 might be the D (5 bases). Trimming shortened V by 1 base and J by 6 bases, and 7 bases separated the two germline ends. The CDR3 extends over 13 amino acids. Germline V lookup: CDR1 GTSNPN, CDR2 SVGIG (reference sequence). The CDR3 loop reads CAWSDGTNSPLHF. In nucleotides, the CDR3 is TGTGCCTGGAGTGACGGGACTAATTCACCCCTCCACTTT.

J is TRBJ2-7 and V is TRBV27, with unresolved D. Trimming stripped 6 bases from V and 2 bases from J, with 14 bases between. Germline V gene lookup returns CDR1 MNHEY and CDR2 SMNVEV (reference sequence). This CDR3 region has 14 residues. In DNA form, the CDR3 reads TGTGCCAGCAGAGGAAGATCTGGAGCCTACGAGCAGTACTTC. It yields the protein CASRGRSGAYEQYF.

This chain connects TRBV7-9 to TRBJ2-7; D not resolved. This CDR3 comprises 16 residues. With 5 bases removed from V and 0 bases from J, the gap between germline ends came to 17 bases. Germline V gene data show CDR1 as SEHNR and CDR2 as FQNEAQ (reference sequence). The CDR3 DNA sequence: TGTGCCAGCAGCGCGAGCCGGCAGGAGAGCTCCTACGAGCAGTACTTC. This sequence encodes CASSASRQESSYEQYF.

The V and J genes are TRBV4-3 and TRBJ1-4; 10 nucleotides match TRBD1. From germline, CDR1 is LGHNA and CDR2 YSLEER. The length of the CDR3 is 15 residues. V trimming: 0 bases; J trimming: 8 bases; junction bases outside the gene matches: 3. For the CDR3, the DNA is TGCGCCAGCAGCCAAGATCAGGGACAGGGGGAAAAACTGTTTTTT. Its protein product is CASSQDQGQGEKLFF.

Notes on this clone: A much more abundant neighbour one base away suggests this may be a read error. The chain has TRBV7-2 and TRBJ2-7, with D hard to call. CDR1 SGHTA and CDR2 FQGNSA come from the germline V gene. The V end was cut by 2 bases, the J end by 1 base, with 3 bases between. This CDR3 spans 12 amino acids. CDR3 in amino acids: CASSLWSYEQYF. In DNA form, the CDR3 reads TGTGCCAGCAGCTTATGGTCCTACGAGCAGTACTTC.